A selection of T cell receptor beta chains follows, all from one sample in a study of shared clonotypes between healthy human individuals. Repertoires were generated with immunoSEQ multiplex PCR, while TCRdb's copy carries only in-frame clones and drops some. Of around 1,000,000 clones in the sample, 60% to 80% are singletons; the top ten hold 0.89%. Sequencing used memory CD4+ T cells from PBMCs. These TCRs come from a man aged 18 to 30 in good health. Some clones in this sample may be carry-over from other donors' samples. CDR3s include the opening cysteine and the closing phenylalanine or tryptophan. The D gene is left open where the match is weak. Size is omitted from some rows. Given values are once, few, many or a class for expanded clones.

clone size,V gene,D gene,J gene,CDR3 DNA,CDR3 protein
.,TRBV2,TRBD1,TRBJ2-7,TGTGCCAGCAGTGAAGAAGGACAGGGATCTAGCGAGCAGTACTTC,CASSEEGQGSSEQYF
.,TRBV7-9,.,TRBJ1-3,TGTGCCAGCAGCTTAGCGGGCGGTGACACCATATATTTT,CASSLAGGDTIYF
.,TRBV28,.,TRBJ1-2,TGTGCCACCCAGGGGAGTACAGGGAACTATGGCTACACCTTC,CATQGSTGNYGYTF
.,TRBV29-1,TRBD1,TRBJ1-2,TGCAGCGTTGTCGCGACAGGGGAGTTTGGCTACACCTTC,CSVVATGEFGYTF
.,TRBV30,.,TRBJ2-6,TGTGCCTGGACCGGTAGCGCGGGCCATGGCGATGCGGGGGCCAACGTCCTGACTTTC,CAWTGSAGHGDAGANVLTF
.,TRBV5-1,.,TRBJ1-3,TGCGCCAGCAGCTTAGACGGAAACACCATATATTTT,CASSLDGNTIYF
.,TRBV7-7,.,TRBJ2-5,TGTGCCAGCAGCTTTTCGAGGCGGGGAGAGACCCAGTACTTC,CASSFSRRGETQYF
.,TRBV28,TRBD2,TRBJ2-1,TGTGCCAGCAGTTTATTTAGCGGGAGGTTCCACAATGAGCAGTTCTTC,CASSLFSGRFHNEQFF
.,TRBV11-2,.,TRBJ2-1,TGTGCCAGCAGCTTAGATCGGGAGACTAGTAGGTTCTTC,CASSLDRETSRFF
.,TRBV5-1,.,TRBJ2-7,TGCGCCAGCAGCGGCGGGACCCAAGGAGAAAAGCAGTACTTC,CASSGGTQGEKQYF
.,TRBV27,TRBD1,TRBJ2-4,TGTGCCAGCAGTACAAGACTTACAGGGGGCATTCAGTACTTC,CASSTRLTGGIQYF
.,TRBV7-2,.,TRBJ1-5,TGTGCCAGCAGCCCACGGCGGGCAGATAATCAGCCCCAGCATTTT,CASSPRRADNQPQHF
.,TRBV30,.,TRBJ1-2,TGTGCCTGGCGGGACCTTGCTAACTATGGCTACACCTTC,CAWRDLANYGYTF
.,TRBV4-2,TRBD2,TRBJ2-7,TGTGCCAGCAGCCAAGAAGTGACTAGCGGACTCTACGAGCAGTACTTC,CASSQEVTSGLYEQYF
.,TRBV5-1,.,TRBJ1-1,TGCGCCAGCAGCAGCGGTAACCTGAACACTGAAGCTTTCTTT,CASSSGNLNTEAFF
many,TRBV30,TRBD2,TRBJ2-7,TGTGCCTGGAGTGCCTCTGGACTAGCCCTCTACGAGCAGTACTTC,CAWSASGLALYEQYF
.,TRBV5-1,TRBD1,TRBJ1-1,TGCGCCAGCAGCAGGCAAGGGACAGCCTACGAGGGTGAAGCTTTCTTT,CASSRQGTAYEGEAFF
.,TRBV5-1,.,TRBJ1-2,TGCGCCAGCAGCTTGGCCGTTGGCAGTCCCTTGACTGGCTACACCTTC,CASSLAVGSPLTGYTF
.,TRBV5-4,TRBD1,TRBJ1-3,TGTGCCAGCAGCTGGGCCGGACAGGGGAGAAACACCATATATTTT,CASSWAGQGRNTIYF
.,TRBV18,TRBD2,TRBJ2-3,TGTGCCAGCTCACTATTTCTTCGGACTAGCGGGAGGGCCACAGATACGCAGTATTTT,CASSLFLRTSGRATDTQYF
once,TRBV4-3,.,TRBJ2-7,TGCGCCAGCAGCCAGGTGGGCACCACCTACGAGCAGTACTTC,CASSQVGTTYEQYF
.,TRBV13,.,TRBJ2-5,TGTGCCAGCAGCGAACGGACGGGAGTGGAGACCCAGTACTTC,CASSERTGVETQYF
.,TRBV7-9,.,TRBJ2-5,TGTGCCAGCAGCGAAAAGATTCACCAAGAGACCCAGTACTTC,CASSEKIHQETQYF
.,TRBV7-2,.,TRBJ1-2,TGTGCCAGCAGCTTGAACAGGGTAACCGATGGCTACACCTTC,CASSLNRVTDGYTF
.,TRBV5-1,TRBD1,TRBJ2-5,TGCGCCAGCAGCTCCGGGACAGGGGGAGAGACCCAGTACTTC,CASSSGTGGETQYF
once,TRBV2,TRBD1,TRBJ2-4,TGTGCCAGCAGTTCGGACAGGGCGGCCAAAAACATTCAGTACTTC,CASSSDRAAKNIQYF
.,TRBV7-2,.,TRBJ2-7,TGTGCCAGCAGCTTAATGGGGACGCCGGACGACGAGCAGTACTTC,CASSLMGTPDDEQYF
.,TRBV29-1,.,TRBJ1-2,TGCAGCGAATTCAGGAGCGACTATGGCTACACCTTC,CSEFRSDYGYTF
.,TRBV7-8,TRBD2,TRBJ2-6,TGTGCCAGCAGCCCCGGGGGGGGCTCTGGGGCCAACGTCCTGACTTTC,CASSPGGGSGANVLTF
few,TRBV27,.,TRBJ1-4,TGTGCCAGCAGTTTAACAGGGACGGGGGATGAAAAACTGTTTTTT,CASSLTGTGDEKLFF
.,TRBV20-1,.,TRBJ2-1,TGCAGTGCTAGTGGGCGGGGTCATGGATTCTTC,CSASGRGHGFF
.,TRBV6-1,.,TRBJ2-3,TGTGCCAGCCTGACTTTCACAGATACGCAGTATTTT,CASLTFTDTQYF
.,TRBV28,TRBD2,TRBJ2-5,TGTGCCAGTACCGGGAGGGAGACCCAGTACTTC,CASTGRETQYF
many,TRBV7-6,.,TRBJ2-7,TGTGCCAGCAGCTTAGCGCCCCGCGGAGAGCAGTACTTC,CASSLAPRGEQYF
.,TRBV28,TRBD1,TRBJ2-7,TGTGCCAGCAGGGGGGACAGCCGAGGGGAGCAGTACTTC,CASRGDSRGEQYF
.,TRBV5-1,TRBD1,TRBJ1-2,TGCGCCAGCAGCTGGGGACAGGGAGGGGCTGGCTACACCTTC,CASSWGQGGAGYTF
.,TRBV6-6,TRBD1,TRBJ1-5,TGTGCCAGCAGTTCCAGGGGACAGGGCAATCAGCCCCAGCATTTT,CASSSRGQGNQPQHF
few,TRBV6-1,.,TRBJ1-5,TGTGCCAGCGTCGCAGGATCCCCCATGCCTCAGCCCCAGCATTTT,CASVAGSPMPQPQHF
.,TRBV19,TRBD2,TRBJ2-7,TGTGCCAGGCGCCTTAGCGGGAGAGGGTACGAGCAGTACTTC,CARRLSGRGYEQYF
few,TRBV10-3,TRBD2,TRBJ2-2,TGTGCCATCAGTGGTCGGCTAGCGGGCGCCGCGAACACCGGGGAGCTGTTTTTT,CAISGRLAGAANTGELFF
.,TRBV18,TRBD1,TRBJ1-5,TGTGCCAGCTCACCCTCACAGGGGGCCGGTCAGCCCCAGCATTTT,CASSPSQGAGQPQHF
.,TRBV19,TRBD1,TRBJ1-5,TGTGCCAGTAGTATAGGGATTGACAGGGTCGATCAGCCCCAGCATTTT,CASSIGIDRVDQPQHF
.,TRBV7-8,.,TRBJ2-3,TGTGCCAGCAGCTTAGTGACATACACAGATACGCAGTATTTT,CASSLVTYTDTQYF
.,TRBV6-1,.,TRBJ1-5,TGTGCCAGCAGTTTGGCGGGGAATAGCAATCAGCCCCAGCATTTT,CASSLAGNSNQPQHF
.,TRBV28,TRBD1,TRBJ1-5,TGTGCCAGCAGCTCCTACGGACAGGAAAATTTT,CASSSYGQENF
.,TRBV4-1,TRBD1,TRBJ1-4,TGCGCCAGCAGCCAGCGGACAGGGGTACGTGAAAAACTGTTTTTT,CASSQRTGVREKLFF
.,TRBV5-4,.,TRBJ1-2,TGTGCCAGCAGCTTGGATGGGGGCGCAAATGGCTACACCTTC,CASSLDGGANGYTF
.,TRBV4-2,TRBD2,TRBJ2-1,TGTGCCAGCAGCCGGCGTCAAACAGCGGGAGTAGGCGAGCAGTTCTTC,CASSRRQTAGVGEQFF
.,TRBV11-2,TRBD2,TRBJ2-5,TGTGCCAGCACTGGACTAGCGGGTCCTCGGTACTTC,CASTGLAGPRYF
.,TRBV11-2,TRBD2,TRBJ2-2,TGTGCCAGCAGCAGAAGCGGGGCGAACACCGGGGAGCTGTTTTTT,CASSRSGANTGELFF
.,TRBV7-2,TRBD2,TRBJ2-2,TGTGCCAGCAGCCCCCGGGGTCTAGCGGGAGGCCCCGGGGAGCTGTTTTTT,CASSPRGLAGGPGELFF
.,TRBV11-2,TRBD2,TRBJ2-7,TGTGCCAGCAGCTTGGGGGCTAGCGGGAGAGGATACGAGCAGTACTTC,CASSLGASGRGYEQYF
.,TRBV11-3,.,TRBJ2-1,TGTGCCAGCAGCTCCGGGAGCGGTGAGCAGTTCTTC,CASSSGSGEQFF
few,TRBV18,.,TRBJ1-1,TGTGCCAGCTCATCCGACAAGAACACTGAAGCTTTCTTT,CASSSDKNTEAFF